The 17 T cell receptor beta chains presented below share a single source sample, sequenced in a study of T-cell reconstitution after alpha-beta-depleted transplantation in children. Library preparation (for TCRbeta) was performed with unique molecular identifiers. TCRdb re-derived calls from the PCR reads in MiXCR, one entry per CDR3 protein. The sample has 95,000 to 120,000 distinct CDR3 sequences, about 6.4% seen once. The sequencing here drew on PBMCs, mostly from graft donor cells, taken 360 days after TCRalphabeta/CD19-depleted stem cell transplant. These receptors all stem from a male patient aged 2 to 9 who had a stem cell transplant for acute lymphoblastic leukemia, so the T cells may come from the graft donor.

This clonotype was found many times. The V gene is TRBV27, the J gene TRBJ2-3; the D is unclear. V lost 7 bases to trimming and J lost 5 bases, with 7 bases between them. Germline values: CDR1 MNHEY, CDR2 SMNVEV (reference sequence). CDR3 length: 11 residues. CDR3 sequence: CASIQQDTQYF. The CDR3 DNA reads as TGTGCCAGCATTCAGCAAGATACGCAGTATTTT.

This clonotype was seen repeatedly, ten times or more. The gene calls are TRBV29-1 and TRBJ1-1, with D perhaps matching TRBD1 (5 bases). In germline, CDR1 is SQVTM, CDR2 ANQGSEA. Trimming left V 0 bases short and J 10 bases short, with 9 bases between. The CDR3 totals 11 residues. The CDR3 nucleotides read TGCAGCGTTGAAGATCGAACAGGAGCTTTCTTT. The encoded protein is CSVEDRTGAFF.

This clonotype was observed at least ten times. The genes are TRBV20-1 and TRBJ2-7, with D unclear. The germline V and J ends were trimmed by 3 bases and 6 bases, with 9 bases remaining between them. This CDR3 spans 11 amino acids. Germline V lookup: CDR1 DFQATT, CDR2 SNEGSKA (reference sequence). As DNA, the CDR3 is TGCAGTGCTAGTTTTCACTCCGAGCAGTACTTC. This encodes CSASFHSEQYF.

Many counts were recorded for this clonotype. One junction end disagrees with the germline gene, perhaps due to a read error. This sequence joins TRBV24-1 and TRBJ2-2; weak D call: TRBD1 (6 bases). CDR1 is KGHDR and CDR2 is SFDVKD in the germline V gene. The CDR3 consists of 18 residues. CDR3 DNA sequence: TGTGCCACCAGTGGGCCCCCTGGTCTAAGGGGGAACGCCGGGGAGCTGTTTTTT. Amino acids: CATSGPPGLRGNAGELFF.

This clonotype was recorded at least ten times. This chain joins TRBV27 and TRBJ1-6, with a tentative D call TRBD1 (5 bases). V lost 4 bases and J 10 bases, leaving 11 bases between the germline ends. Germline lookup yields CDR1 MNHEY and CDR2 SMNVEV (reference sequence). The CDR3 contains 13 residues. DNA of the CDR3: TGTGCCAGCAGTTGGGGCAGTGACTCACCCCTCCACTTT. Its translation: CASSWGSDSPLHF.

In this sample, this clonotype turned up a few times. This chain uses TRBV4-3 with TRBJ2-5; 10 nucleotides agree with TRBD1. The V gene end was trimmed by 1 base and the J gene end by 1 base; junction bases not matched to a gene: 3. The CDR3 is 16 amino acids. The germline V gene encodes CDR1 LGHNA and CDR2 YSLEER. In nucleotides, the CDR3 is TGCGCCAGCAGCCAAGTGGGGACAGGGGTCCAAGAGACCCAGTACTTC. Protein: CASSQVGTGVQETQYF.

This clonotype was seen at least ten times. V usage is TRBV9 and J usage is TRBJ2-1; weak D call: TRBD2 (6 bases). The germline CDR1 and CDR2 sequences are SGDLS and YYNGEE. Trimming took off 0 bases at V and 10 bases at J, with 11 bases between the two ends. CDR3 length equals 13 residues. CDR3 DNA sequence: TGTGCCAGCAGCGTAGGGACGGGAGTGGAGCAGTTCTTC. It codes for CASSVGTGVEQFF. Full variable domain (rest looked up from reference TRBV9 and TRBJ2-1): DSGVTQTPKHLITATGQRVTLRCSPRSGDLSVYWYQQSLDQGLQFLIQYYNGEERAKGNILERFSAQQFPDLHSELNLSSLELGDSALYFCASSVGTGVEQFFGPGTRLTVL.

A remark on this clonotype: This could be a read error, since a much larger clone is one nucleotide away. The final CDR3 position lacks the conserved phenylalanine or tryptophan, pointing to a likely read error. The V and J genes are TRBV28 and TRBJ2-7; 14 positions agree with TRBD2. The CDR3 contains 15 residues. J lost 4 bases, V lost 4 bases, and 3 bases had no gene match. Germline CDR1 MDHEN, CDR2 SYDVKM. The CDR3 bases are TGTGCCAGCAGTTCCTGGACTAGCGGGGGGTACGAGCAGTACCTC. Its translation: CASSSWTSGGYEQYL.

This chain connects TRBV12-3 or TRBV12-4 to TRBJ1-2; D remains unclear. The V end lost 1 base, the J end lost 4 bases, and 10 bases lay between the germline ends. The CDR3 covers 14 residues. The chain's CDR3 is CASSLGSGGYGYTF. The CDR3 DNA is TGTGCCAGCAGTTTAGGTAGTGGAGGCTATGGCTACACCTTC.

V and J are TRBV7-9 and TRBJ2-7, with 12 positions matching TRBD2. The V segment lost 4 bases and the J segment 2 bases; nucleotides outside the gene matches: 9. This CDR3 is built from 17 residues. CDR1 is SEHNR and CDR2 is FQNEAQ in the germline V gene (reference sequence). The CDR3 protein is CASSSPTSGSGPYEQYF. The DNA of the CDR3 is TGTGCCAGCAGCTCCCCGACTAGCGGGAGCGGGCCCTACGAGCAGTACTTC.

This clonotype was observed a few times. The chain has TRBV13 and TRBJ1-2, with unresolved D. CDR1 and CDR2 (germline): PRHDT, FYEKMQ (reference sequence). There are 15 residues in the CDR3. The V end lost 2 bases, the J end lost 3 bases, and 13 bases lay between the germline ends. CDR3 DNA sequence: TGTGCCAGCAGCTTAAAAGGGAAAGGATACTATGGCTACACCTTC. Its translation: CASSLKGKGYYGYTF.

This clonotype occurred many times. CDR3 bases: TGTGCCAGCAGCCAAGATCAAACGGGGATACCGTATAATTCACCCCTCCACTTT. Protein: CASSQDQTGIPYNSPLHF. The chain uses TRBV4-2 and TRBJ1-6; the D is unclear. Germline-derived CDR1 and CDR2 are LGHNA and YNFKEQ. V was pared by 0 bases and J by 4 bases, with 16 bases between. This CDR3 contains 18 residues.

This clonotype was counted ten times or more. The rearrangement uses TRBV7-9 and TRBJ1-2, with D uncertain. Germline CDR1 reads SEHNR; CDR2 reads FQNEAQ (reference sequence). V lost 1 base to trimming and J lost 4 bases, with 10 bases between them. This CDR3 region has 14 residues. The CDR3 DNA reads TGTGCCAGCAGCTTAGGGACCGGCGGCTATGGCTACACCTTC. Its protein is CASSLGTGGYGYTF.

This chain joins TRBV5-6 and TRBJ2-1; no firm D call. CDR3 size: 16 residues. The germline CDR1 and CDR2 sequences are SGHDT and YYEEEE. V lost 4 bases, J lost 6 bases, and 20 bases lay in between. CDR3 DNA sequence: TGTGCCAGCAGCCCCTTCATCGGGCTGTCGGTCAATGAGCAGTTCTTC. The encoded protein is CASSPFIGLSVNEQFF.

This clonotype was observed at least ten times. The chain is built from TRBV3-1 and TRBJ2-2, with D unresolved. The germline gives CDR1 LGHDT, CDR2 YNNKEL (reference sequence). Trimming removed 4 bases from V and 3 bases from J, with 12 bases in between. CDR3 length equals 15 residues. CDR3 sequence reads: CASSLLPWDTGELFF. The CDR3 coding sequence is TGTGCCAGCAGCCTACTCCCCTGGGACACCGGGGAGCTGTTTTTT. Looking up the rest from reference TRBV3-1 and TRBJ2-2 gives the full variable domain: DTAVSQTPKYLVTQMGNDKSIKCEQNLGHDTMYWYKQDSKKFLKIMFSYNNKELIINETVPNRFSPKSPDKAHLNLHINSLELGDSAVYFCASSLLPWDTGELFFGEGSRLTVL.

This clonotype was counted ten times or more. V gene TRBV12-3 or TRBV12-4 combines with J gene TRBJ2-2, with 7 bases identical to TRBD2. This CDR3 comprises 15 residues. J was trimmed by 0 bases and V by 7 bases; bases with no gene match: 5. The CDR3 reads CASNAAGTNTGELFF. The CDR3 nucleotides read TGTGCCAGCAACGCAGCGGGGACGAACACCGGGGAGCTGTTTTTT.

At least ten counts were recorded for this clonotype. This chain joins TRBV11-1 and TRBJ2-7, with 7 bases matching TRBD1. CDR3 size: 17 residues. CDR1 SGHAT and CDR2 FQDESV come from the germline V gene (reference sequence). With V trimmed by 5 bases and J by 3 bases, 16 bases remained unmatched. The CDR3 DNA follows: TGTGCCAGCAGCCCTAGCCCCCGACAGGGAAGGGGCTACGAGCAGTACTTC. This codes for CASSPSPRQGRGYEQYF.